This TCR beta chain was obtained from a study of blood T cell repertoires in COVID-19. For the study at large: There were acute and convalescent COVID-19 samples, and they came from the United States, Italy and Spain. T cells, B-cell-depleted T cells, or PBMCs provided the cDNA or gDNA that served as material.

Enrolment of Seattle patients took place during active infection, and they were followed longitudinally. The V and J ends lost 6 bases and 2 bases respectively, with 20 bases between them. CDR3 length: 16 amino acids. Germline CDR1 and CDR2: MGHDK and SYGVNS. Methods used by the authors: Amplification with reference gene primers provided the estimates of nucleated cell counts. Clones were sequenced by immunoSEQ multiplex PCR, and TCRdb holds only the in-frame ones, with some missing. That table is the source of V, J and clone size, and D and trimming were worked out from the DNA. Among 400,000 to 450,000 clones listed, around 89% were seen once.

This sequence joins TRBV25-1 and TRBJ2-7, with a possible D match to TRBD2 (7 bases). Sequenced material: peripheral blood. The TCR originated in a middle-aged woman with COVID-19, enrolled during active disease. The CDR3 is CASSPLRGGRTYEQYF. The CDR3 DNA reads TGTGCCAGCAGCCCTTTGCGCGGGGGCCGGACCTACGAGCAGTACTTC.